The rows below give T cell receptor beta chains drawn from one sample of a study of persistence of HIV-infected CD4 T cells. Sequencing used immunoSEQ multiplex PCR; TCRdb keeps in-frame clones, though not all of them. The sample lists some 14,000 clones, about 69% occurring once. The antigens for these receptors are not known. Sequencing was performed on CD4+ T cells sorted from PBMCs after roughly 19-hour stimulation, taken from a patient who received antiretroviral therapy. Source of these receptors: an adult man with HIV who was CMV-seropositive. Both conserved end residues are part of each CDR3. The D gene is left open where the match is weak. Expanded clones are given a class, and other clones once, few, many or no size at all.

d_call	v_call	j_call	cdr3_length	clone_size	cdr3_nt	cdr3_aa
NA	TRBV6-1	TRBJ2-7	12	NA	TGTGCCAGCAGCATGGACGGATACGAGCAGTACTTC	CASSMDGYEQYF
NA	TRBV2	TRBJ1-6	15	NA	TGTGCCAGCAAGCTGAGACTGGGTGATAATTCACCCCTCCACTTT	CASKLRLGDNSPLHF
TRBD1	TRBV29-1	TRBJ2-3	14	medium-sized	TGCAGCGCCTTTGGACAGGCGAGCACAGATACGCAGTATTTT	CSAFGQASTDTQYF
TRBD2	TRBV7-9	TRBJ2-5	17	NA	TGTGCCAGCAGCTTAGCGGGAGGGTTTGGTGGGCAAGAGACCCAGTACTTC	CASSLAGGFGGQETQYF
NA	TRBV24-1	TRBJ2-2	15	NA	TGTGCCACCAGTGCTGGATTACCGAACACCGGGGAGCTGTTTTTT	CATSAGLPNTGELFF
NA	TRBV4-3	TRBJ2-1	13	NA	TGCGCCAGCAGCCAAGATTTCCCCACGGAGCAGTTCTTC	CASSQDFPTEQFF
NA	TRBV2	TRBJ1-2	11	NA	TGTGCCAGCAGACCGGCCCGAGGCTACACCTTC	CASRPARGYTF
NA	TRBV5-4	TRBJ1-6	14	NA	TGTGCCAGCAGCTTGGGGCGGAATAATTCACCCCTCCACTTT	CASSLGRNNSPLHF
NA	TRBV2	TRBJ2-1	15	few	TGTGCCAGCAGTCCGAGGGCGGGGAAACTCAATGAGCAGTTCTTC	CASSPRAGKLNEQFF
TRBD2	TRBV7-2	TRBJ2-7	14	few	TGTGCCAGCACCCCTAGCGGGGGCCCCTACGAGCAGTACTTC	CASTPSGGPYEQYF
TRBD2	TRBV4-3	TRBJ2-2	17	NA	TGCGCCAGCAGCCAAGATCTGAGGAGCGGGACGATCGGGGAGCTGTTTTTT	CASSQDLRSGTIGELFF
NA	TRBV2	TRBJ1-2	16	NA	TGTGCCAGCAGTGAAAACAGTCGGCTAAGGATCTATGGCTACACCTTC	CASSENSRLRIYGYTF
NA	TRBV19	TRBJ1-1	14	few	TGTGCCAGTAAACGGCAGCGGGAAGGCACTGAAGCTTTCTTT	CASKRQREGTEAFF
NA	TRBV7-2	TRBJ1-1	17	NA	TGTGCCAGCAGCCCACGTATGGGGGGACACCTAAACACTGAAGCTTTCTTT	CASSPRMGGHLNTEAFF
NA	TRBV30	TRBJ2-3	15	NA	TGTGCCTGGAGCGGAGGACTACTAAACACAGATACGCAGTATTTT	CAWSGGLLNTDTQYF
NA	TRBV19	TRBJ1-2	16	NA	TGTGCCAGTAGTCCCGCGGGGCAGGGCGGCGGCTATGGCTACACCTTC	CASSPAGQGGGYGYTF
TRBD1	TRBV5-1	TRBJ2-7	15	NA	TGCGCCAGCAGCGCAACAGGGGCTCCTACCTACGAGCAGTACTTC	CASSATGAPTYEQYF
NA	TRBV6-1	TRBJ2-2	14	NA	TGTGCCAGCAGTGAACAGGTGGCGGCCGGGGAGCTGTTTTTT	CASSEQVAAGELFF
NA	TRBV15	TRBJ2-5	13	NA	TGTGCCACCACCGAAATGATGAAGCAGACCCAGTACTTC	CATTEMMKQTQYF
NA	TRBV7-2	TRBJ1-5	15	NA	TGTGCCAGCAGCTTAGAGGACTTGAGAGGACAGCCCCAGCATTTT	CASSLEDLRGQPQHF
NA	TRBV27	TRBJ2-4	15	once	TGTGCCAGCAGTTTACGGTCCGACACTAGAAACATTCAGTACTTC	CASSLRSDTRNIQYF
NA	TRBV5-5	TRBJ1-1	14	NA	TGTGCCAGCAGCTCACGCGGGGGGTACACTGAAGCTTTCTTT	CASSSRGGYTEAFF